This paragraph covers one T cell receptor beta chain sequence. The antigen remains undetermined. These data come from a study of T cell responses to AZD1222 COVID-19 vaccine. Profiled with immunoSEQ multiplex PCR; TCRdb holds only in-frame clones, not every one. The sample has approximately 130,000 clones, roughly 89% seen once. Broader study findings: Epitopes outside B.1.351 and B.1.1.7 mutated regions reportedly drew nearly half of spike TCRs. Once two AZD1222 doses were given, Spike-specific TCR breadth and depth went up. At baseline, seropositivity was found in only a handful of AZD1222 recipients. There were vaccine-associated CD4 TCRs across spike, dominant at 160-218 and 743-854.

The source was peripheral blood, collected on day 0 of AZD1222 vaccination. This clonotype was obtained from an adult in good health.

The CDR3 nucleotides are TGTGCCAGCAGCTTAAAGCAGGGGGTGGATGGCTACACCTTC. It codes for CASSLKQGVDGYTF. The rearrangement links TRBV11-2 to TRBJ1-2; 7 bases align to TRBD1. The CDR3 sequence is 14 residues long. Germline-derived CDR1 and CDR2 are SGHAT and FQNNGV. The V and J ends lost 2 bases and 6 bases, in that order; junction bases with no gene match: 6.